The entry that follows covers one T cell receptor beta chain sequence. The antigen is unknown. This specimen comes from a study of cytomegalovirus exposure and HLA in healthy donors. General study findings and limits: V- and J-gene trimming of TCR beta was linked (in a later analysis) to a missense DCLRE1C variant. What was likely a sequencing artifact was a cluster of highly shared sequence variants. Other equally common chains were less clonally expanded than HLA-associated TCR beta chains, a later analysis showed.

The PCR employed 60 Vbeta primers together with 13 Jbeta primers. This table comes from immunoSEQ multiplex PCR, and its TCRdb copy is limited to in-frame clones, with some not included. The table records about 160,000 clones, 80% of them present only once. The sequence came from a man between 25 and 39 years old in good health and CMV-seronegative. Sequencing was performed on PBMCs.

The CDR3 bases are TGTGCCAGCACCTCTTATGGGCTAGCGGGGCGTGAGGAGCAGTTCTTC. Protein sequence: CASTSYGLAGREEQFF. V gene TRBV28 combines with J gene TRBJ2-1, with TRBD2 matching over 9 bases. The length of the CDR3 is 16 residues. The junction had 17 bases not matched to a gene; V was cut back by 7 bases and J by 10 bases. Germline assignment: CDR1 MDHEN and CDR2 SYDVKM.